This TCR beta chain was retrieved from a study of regulatory T cells in long-lasting Graves disease. As for the study in general: Newly diagnosed Graves' patients had taken antithyroid drugs under 3 months.

Time point noted: newly diagnosed GD, antithyroid drugs for less than 3 months. Preparation of the TCR library used RNA extracted from PBMCs. Germline assignment: CDR1 SNHLY and CDR2 FYNNEI. The germline V and J ends were trimmed by 7 bases and 2 bases, with 12 bases remaining between them. This CDR3 is built from 14 residues. This clonotype occurred many times. Its antigen is undetermined. Study results and caveats: Study of thyroid tissue was not done, with only peripheral blood studied.

Construction of the TCR beta libraries employed iRepertoire HTBI primers in conjunction with Arm-PCR of CDR3 regions. TCRdb reprocessed the multiplex PCR reads with MiXCR, giving one entry per CDR3 protein. The table includes around 500,000 distinct CDR3 sequences, about 11% detected once. This sample was also put to use in a study of T cells in Graves' hyperthyroidism and ophthalmopathy. That work adds: The primer set for the first-round RT-PCR of the TCR CDR3 was HTBI. Ophthalmopathy cases were set apart from stable hyperthyroidism by a 13 V-J model.

The chain links TRBV2 to TRBJ2-1; D is possibly TRBD1 (5 bases). The material was peripheral blood mononuclear cells (PBMCs), obtained at new diagnosis, from a patient treated with antithyroid drugs. This TCR was recovered from a young woman with Graves disease. The CDR3 DNA reads TGTGCCAGCAACGGGTGGGGCCCCTACAATGAGCAGTTCTTC. This codes for CASNGWGPYNEQFF.